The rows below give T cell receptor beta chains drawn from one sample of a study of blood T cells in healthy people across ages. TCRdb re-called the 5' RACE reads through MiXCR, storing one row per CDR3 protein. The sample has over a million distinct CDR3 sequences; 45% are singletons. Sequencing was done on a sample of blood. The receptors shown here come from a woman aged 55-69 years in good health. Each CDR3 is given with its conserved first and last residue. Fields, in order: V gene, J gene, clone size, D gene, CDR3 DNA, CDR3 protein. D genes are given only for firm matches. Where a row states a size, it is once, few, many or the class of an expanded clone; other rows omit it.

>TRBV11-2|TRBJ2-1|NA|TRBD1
TGTGCCAGCAGCTTAGATTGGGGACAGGGGATTAATGAGCAGTTCTTC
CASSLDWGQGINEQFF
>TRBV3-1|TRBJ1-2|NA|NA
TGTGCCAGCAGCGGGCTGGTAACATCCAACTATGGCTACACCTTC
CASSGLVTSNYGYTF
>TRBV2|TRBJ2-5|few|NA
TGTGCCAGCAAGGGCGGACAGTATCAAGAGACCCAGTACTTC
CASKGGQYQETQYF
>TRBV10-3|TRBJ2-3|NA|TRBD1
TGTGCCATCAGTGAGCCCGACAGGGGGCTAGCGCAGTATTTT
CAISEPDRGLAQYF
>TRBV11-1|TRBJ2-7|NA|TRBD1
TGTGCCAGCAGCTTGACAGGGTTCTCCTACGAGCAGTACTTC
CASSLTGFSYEQYF
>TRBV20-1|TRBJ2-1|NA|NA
TGCAGTGCTAGACAGCGGGTCTCGTACAATGAGCAGTTCTTC
CSARQRVSYNEQFF
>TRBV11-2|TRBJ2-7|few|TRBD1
TGTGCCAGCAGCCGACAGGGGGCTTGGTACTACGAGCAGTACTTC
CASSRQGAWYYEQYF
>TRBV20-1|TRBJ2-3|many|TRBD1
TGCAGTGCTTCCGACAGGGGAACAGATACGCAGTATTTT
CSASDRGTDTQYF
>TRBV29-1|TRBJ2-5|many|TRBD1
TGCAGCGCCACGAGGGTCGGTAGGGGGCAAGAGGGGCAAGAGACCCAGTACTTC
CSATRVGRGQEGQETQYF
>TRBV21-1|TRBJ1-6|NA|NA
TGTGCCAGCAGCACGCAAGGACAGGGCAGAACGGCACCCCTCCACTTT
CASSTQGQGRTAPLHF
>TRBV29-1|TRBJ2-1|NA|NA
TGCAGCGTAGACTTAAGCGGCACCACTGGGAATGAGCAGTTCTTC
CSVDLSGTTGNEQFF
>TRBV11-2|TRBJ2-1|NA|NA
TGTGCCAGCAGCTTGGAACTAGCTTTGCAGTTCTTC
CASSLELALQFF
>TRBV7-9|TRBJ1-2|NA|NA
TGTGCCAGCAGCTCCTCCCCGAGGGGCTACACCTTC
CASSSSPRGYTF
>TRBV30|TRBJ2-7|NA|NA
TGTGCCTGGAGTGTCGGACAGTACGAGCAGTACTTC
CAWSVGQYEQYF
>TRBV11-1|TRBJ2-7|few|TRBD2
TGTGCCAGCAGCCCGTCGGGGGGACACGAGCAGTACTTC
CASSPSGGHEQYF
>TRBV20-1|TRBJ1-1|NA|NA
TGCAGTGCTAGTAGGGGGTCTAACACTGAAGCTTTCTTT
CSASRGSNTEAFF
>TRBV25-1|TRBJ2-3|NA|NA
TGTGCCAGCAGTGGCCTACAGACGCAGTATTTT
CASSGLQTQYF
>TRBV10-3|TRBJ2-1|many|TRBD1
TGTGCCATCAGTGATTTGGACAGGGCAAGCTCCTACAATGAGCAGTTCTTC
CAISDLDRASSYNEQFF
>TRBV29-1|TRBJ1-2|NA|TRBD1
TGCAGCGTTGACCCTGGACAGGGAGAGGCCTATGGCTACACCTTC
CSVDPGQGEAYGYTF
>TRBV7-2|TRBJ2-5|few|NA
TGTGCCAGCAGCCCTACTGGCGGGAAAGAGACCCAGTACTTC
CASSPTGGKETQYF
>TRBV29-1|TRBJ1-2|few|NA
TGCAGCGCCAGCGACAAGGGCCCCTATGGCTACACCTTC
CSASDKGPYGYTF
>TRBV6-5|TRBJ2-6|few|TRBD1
TGTGCCAGCAGTTACAACAGGGGTAGCTCTGGGGCCAACGTCCTGACTTTC
CASSYNRGSSGANVLTF
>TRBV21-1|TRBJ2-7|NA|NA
TGTGCCAGCAGCACCCCACCAGGCTACGAGCAGTACTTC
CASSTPPGYEQYF
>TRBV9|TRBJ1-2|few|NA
TGTGCCAGCAGCGTAGACGGCTACTATGGCTACACCTTC
CASSVDGYYGYTF
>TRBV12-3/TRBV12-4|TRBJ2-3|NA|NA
TGTGCCAGCACAAAGGGAGATACGCAGTATTTT
CASTKGDTQYF
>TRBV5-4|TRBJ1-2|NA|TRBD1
TGTGCCAGCAGCGGACAGGATTTCTATGGCTACACCTTC
CASSGQDFYGYTF
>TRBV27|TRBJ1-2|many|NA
TGTGCCAGCAGTGAACAGGGCGGCTATGGCTACACCTTC
CASSEQGGYGYTF
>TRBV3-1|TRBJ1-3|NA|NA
TGTGCCAGCAGCCAAGATCTAGCTGGAAACACCATATATTTT
CASSQDLAGNTIYF
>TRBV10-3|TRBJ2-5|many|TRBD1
TGTGCCATCAGTGGCCGGACAGGGTTCCAAGAGACCCAGTACTTC
CAISGRTGFQETQYF
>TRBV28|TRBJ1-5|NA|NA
TGTGCCAGCAGAAACGGGGCCCCCAGGGAGCCCCAGCATTTT
CASRNGAPREPQHF
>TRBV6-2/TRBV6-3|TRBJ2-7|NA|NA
TGTGCCAGCAGCGGCGCCTCCCCCTACTACGAGCAGTACTTC
CASSGASPYYEQYF
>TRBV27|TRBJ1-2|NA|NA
TGTGCCAGCACCCCAAACAGGAACTATGGCTACACCTTC
CASTPNRNYGYTF
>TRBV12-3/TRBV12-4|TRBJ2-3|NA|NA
TGTGCCAGCAGTTTGCCTAGCGACGGGGATACGCAGTATTTT
CASSLPSDGDTQYF
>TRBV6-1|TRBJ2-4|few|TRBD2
TGTGCCATCAGTGAAGGGCTAGCGGGAGGCGTTATGACTCGGGCCAAAAACATTCAGTACTTC
CAISEGLAGGVMTRAKNIQYF
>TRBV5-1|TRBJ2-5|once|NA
TGCGCCAGCAGCTTTTTCCGGGGGAGCGAGACCCAGTACTTC
CASSFFRGSETQYF
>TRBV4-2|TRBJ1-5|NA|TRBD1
TGTGCCAGCAGCCAAGACCCCGGGACAGGGAATCAGCCCCAGCATTTT
CASSQDPGTGNQPQHF
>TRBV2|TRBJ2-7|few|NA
TGTGCCAGCAGTGATGCGTCTACTGGGTACGAGCAGTACTTC
CASSDASTGYEQYF
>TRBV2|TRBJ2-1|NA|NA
TGTGCCAGCAAGGACTTCCCCTACAATGAGCAGTTCTTC
CASKDFPYNEQFF
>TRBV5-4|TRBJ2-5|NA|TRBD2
TGTGCCAGCAGTCCAGGACTAGCGGGAGGGGGAGAGGAGACCCAGTACTTC
CASSPGLAGGGEETQYF
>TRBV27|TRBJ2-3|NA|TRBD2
TGTGCCAGCAGTTTAAAGCCGACTAGCGGGGGTAAAGATACGCAGTATTTT
CASSLKPTSGGKDTQYF
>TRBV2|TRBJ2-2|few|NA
TGTGCCAGCAGTGAGACCACTACAGCCGGGGAGCTGTTTTTT
CASSETTTAGELFF
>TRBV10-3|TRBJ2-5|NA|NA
TGTGCCATCAGTGAGTTTCGGGGACAAGAGACCCAGTACTTC
CAISEFRGQETQYF
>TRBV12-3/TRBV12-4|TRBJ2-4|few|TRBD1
TGTGCCAGCGAGGACAGGGATAAAAACATTCAGTACTTC
CASEDRDKNIQYF
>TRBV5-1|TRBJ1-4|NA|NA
TGCGCCAGCAGCTATGGGGGCGGCCAGCTTGGCGAAAAACTGTTTTTT
CASSYGGGQLGEKLFF
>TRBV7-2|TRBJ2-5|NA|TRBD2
TGTGCCAGCAGCCCCGGGACTAGCGGGAGTTTTGTAAGGACCCAGTACTTC
CASSPGTSGSFVRTQYF
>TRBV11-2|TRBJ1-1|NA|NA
TGTGCCAGCAGCTTAGATCAATTCCTTGGCGCTGAAGCTTTCTTT
CASSLDQFLGAEAFF
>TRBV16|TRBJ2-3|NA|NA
TGTGCCAGCAGCCAATGGGCCAACACAGATACGCAGTATTTT
CASSQWANTDTQYF
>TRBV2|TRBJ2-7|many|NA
TGTGCCAGCAAGGGGCTAGCAGCCTACGAGCAGTACTTC
CASKGLAAYEQYF
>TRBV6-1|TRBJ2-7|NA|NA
TGTGCCAGCAGCGAGATGGGAAACGCTTCCTACGAGCAGTACTTC
CASSEMGNASYEQYF
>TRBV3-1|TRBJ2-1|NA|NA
TGTGCCAGCAGCCACCGGTCCTACAATGAGCAGTTCTTC
CASSHRSYNEQFF
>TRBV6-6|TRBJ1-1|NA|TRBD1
TGTGCCAGCAGTTACTGGAACAGGGGCGACACTGAAGCTTTCTTT
CASSYWNRGDTEAFF
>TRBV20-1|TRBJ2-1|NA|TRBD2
TGCAGTGCTAAACGCCTGACTAGCGGGGAATATAATGAGCAGTTCTTC
CSAKRLTSGEYNEQFF
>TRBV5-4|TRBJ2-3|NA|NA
TGTGCCAGCAATCCTAGAGATATAGATACGCAGTATTTT
CASNPRDIDTQYF
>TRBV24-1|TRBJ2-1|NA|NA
TGTGCCACCAGTGATTTGGAGGGTGTTGGATTGAATGAGCGGTTCTTC
CATSDLEGVGLNERFF
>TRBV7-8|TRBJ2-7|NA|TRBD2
TGTGCCAACAGCTTAAGGGGTAGCGGGGCCTACGAGCAGTACTTC
CANSLRGSGAYEQYF